Listed here is a single TCR beta chain. Its antigen is currently unknown. Unique molecular identifiers were carried by the TCR beta cDNA libraries. Some 500,000 cDNA molecules were obtained per 1 to 10 million input T cells. MiXCR, run by TCRdb on the PCR reads, gives a single entry per CDR3 protein. The table shows under 650,000 distinct CDR3 sequences, with around 40% occurring only once. The CDR3 spans 17 residues. V was pared by 3 bases and J by 0 bases, with 17 bases between. CDR1 is SGHNT and CDR2 is YENEEA in the germline V gene. This sample is drawn from a study of post-analysis software for immune sequencing data. In the study overall: Relapsing-remitting, secondary progressive and progressive-relapsing courses of multiple sclerosis were included. Findings and caveats of the study: Those samples that were prepared in the same batch co-clustered strongly by F measure. When compared against controls, multiple sclerosis patients showed significantly lower normalized Chao1 diversity. Four to six TRBV segments were significantly more frequent in patients than in controls. TRBV5-6, TRBV5-1 and TRBV20-1 were among these segments.

The genes are TRBV11-3 and TRBJ1-1; tentatively, D is TRBD1 (6 bases). Sequencing was done on a sample of blood. This TCR was sampled from a girl aged 5 to 17 with multiple sclerosis. The CDR3 nucleotides read TGTGCCAGCAGCTTTCGCCAGGGGATTACCATGAACACTGAAGCTTTCTTT. Translation gives CASSFRQGITMNTEAFF.